The 32 T cell receptor beta chains below come from one sample, sequenced in a study of T cell responses to AZD1222 COVID-19 vaccine. Clones were read by immunoSEQ multiplex PCR, and TCRdb kept only the in-frame ones, dropping some. The data hold 30,000 to 35,000 clones, with roughly 74% observed a single time. The source material was peripheral blood, sampled 28 days after the second AZD1222 dose. All receptors derive from an adult who received the AZD1222 COVID-19 vaccine.

The V call is TRBV7-8, the J call TRBJ2-1, with 7 bases that match TRBD1. Per germline, CDR1 SGHVS and CDR2 FQNEAQ. Trimming cost V 1 base and J 7 bases; bases outside gene matches: 4. The CDR3 has 14 amino acids. The CDR3 spells CASSLGGQWNEQFF. CDR3 coding DNA: TGTGCCAGCAGCTTAGGGGGACAGTGGAATGAGCAGTTCTTC.

This sequence joins TRBV5-1 and TRBJ1-2, with TRBD1 identical over 7 bases. J was trimmed by 6 bases and V by 4 bases; bases with no gene match: 9. Germline V gene data show CDR1 as SGHRS and CDR2 as YFSETQ. The CDR3 covers 14 residues. CDR3 protein: CASSQGHTGDGYTF. Here the CDR3 DNA reads TGCGCCAGCAGCCAAGGGCACACAGGGGATGGCTACACCTTC.

V gene TRBV7-3 combines with J gene TRBJ2-5, with D maybe TRBD1 (7 bases). Germline V gene lookup returns CDR1 SGHTA and CDR2 FQGTGA. V lost 5 bases and J 5 bases, leaving 18 bases between the germline ends. The CDR3 consists of 15 residues. CDR3 bases: TGTGCCAGCAGCCCAGGGGGGTCGGGATTTGAGACCCAGTACTTC. Protein: CASSPGGSGFETQYF.

In DNA, the CDR3 is TGCGCCAGCAGCTTCAGTCTAAACGGCGAAGAAGCTTTCTTT. Its translation: CASSFSLNGEEAFF. This sequence joins TRBV5-1 and TRBJ1-1; D remains ambiguous. V was cut by 2 bases and J by 8 bases, with 16 bases left in between. From germline, CDR1 is SGHRS and CDR2 YFSETQ. The CDR3 has 14 amino acids.

This chain connects TRBV5-1 to TRBJ1-1; tentative D call: TRBD1 (6 bases). CDR3 length: 14 amino acids. CDR1 and CDR2 (germline): SGHRS, YFSETQ. V was cut by 4 bases and J by 2 bases, with 12 bases left in between. The CDR3 coding sequence is TGCGCCAGCAGCCAAGACAGGAGAAACACTGAAGCTTTCTTT. This sequence encodes CASSQDRRNTEAFF.

This chain links TRBV18 with TRBJ1-1; TRBD1 aligns across 7 bases. Germline trimming cut 4 bases from V and 4 bases from J; bases unmatched to any gene: 6. The CDR3 sequence is 14 residues long. Germline CDR1 KGHSH, CDR2 LQKENI. This CDR3 reads CASSQTGVATEAFF. Written as DNA, the CDR3 is TGTGCCAGCTCACAAACAGGGGTTGCCACTGAAGCTTTCTTT.

This chain connects TRBV19 to TRBJ1-3; tentative D call: TRBD1 (5 bases). The length of the CDR3 is 16 residues. Trimming removed 5 bases at V and 0 bases at J, with 14 bases between. Germline V lookup: CDR1 LNHDA, CDR2 SQIVND (reference sequence). CDR3 sequence (DNA): TGTGCCAGTAGTTTGAGACAGACTTTCTCTGGAAACACCATATATTTT. Its translation: CASSLRQTFSGNTIYF.

The V and J genes are TRBV9 and TRBJ2-7; the match to TRBD2 covers 14 bases. Unmatched junction bases numbered 3, after V lost 3 bases and J lost 4 bases. The CDR3 covers 15 residues. Looked up from germline, CDR1 is SGDLS and CDR2 is YYNGEE. The CDR3 DNA reads as TGTGCCAGCAGCGGAGGACTAGCGGGGGGTTACGAGCAGTACTTC. Encoded protein: CASSGGLAGGYEQYF.

The chain joins TRBV27 to TRBJ2-7, with D maybe TRBD1 (5 bases). Germline V gene sequence: CDR1 MNHEY, CDR2 SMNVEV (reference sequence). This CDR3 comprises 13 residues. The germline V and J ends were trimmed by 3 bases and 0 bases, with 6 bases remaining between them. The CDR3 bases are TGTGCCAGCAGTTTGACAGCCTCCTACGAGCAGTACTTC. This sequence encodes CASSLTASYEQYF.

The chain recombines TRBV28 with TRBJ2-5, with D maybe TRBD2 (5 bases). Per the germline V gene, CDR1 is MDHEN and CDR2 is SYDVKM. Trimming shortened V by 5 bases and J by 8 bases, and 12 bases separated the two germline ends. This CDR3 has 12 residues. CDR3 nucleotides: TGTGCCAGCAGTAATAGCGTAGATACCCAGTACTTC. Protein sequence: CASSNSVDTQYF.

This clone was recorded a few times. V is TRBV14 and J is TRBJ1-2, with D tentatively TRBD1 (5 bases). The V end was cut by 4 bases, the J end by 2 bases, with 8 bases between. Germline CDR1 SGHDN, CDR2 FVKESK. This CDR3 region has 13 residues. The CDR3 nucleotides read TGTGCCAGCAGCCCACAGGCGAACTATGGCTACACCTTC. Protein sequence: CASSPQANYGYTF.

This sequence joins TRBV7-2 and TRBJ2-1, with D perhaps TRBD2 (6 bases). Germline CDR1 reads SGHTA; CDR2 reads FQGNSA. There are 14 residues in the CDR3. Trimming removed 5 bases from V and 7 bases from J, with 15 bases in between. This CDR3 is CASSHHGGMNEQFF. The CDR3 DNA follows: TGTGCCAGCAGCCACCACGGCGGGATGAATGAGCAGTTCTTC.

The chain joins TRBV29-1 to TRBJ1-2; D is possibly TRBD1 (5 bases). The CDR3 is 13 amino acids. Looked up from germline, CDR1 is SQVTM and CDR2 is ANQGSEA. V lost 4 bases and J 0 bases, leaving 9 bases between the germline ends. Here the CDR3 DNA reads TGCAGCGTTGGACAGAGCGCTAACTATGGCTACACCTTC. Its protein is CSVGQSANYGYTF.

V gene TRBV6-5 combines with J gene TRBJ1-1; no firm D call. Germline CDR1 and CDR2: MNHEY and SVGAGI. This CDR3 is 15 amino acids long. V shed 0 bases and J shed 2 bases, with 10 bases lying between them. The chain's CDR3 is CASSYSDGTNTEAFF. The CDR3 nucleotides read TGTGCCAGCAGTTACTCTGACGGCACAAACACTGAAGCTTTCTTT.

The V call is TRBV11-2, the J call TRBJ1-5, with a possible D match to TRBD1 (5 bases). This CDR3 has 15 residues. Trimming shortened V by 2 bases and J by 2 bases, and 10 bases separated the two germline ends. CDR1 and CDR2 (germline): SGHAT, FQNNGV. CDR3 region: CASSLRGSGNQPQHF. The DNA of the CDR3 is TGTGCCAGCAGCTTACGGGGGTCTGGCAATCAGCCCCAGCATTTT.

This chain uses TRBV7-8 with TRBJ1-4; 9 bases fit TRBD1. This CDR3 is 16 amino acids long. With V trimmed by 5 bases and J by 6 bases, 10 bases remained unmatched. Looked up from germline, CDR1 is SGHVS and CDR2 is FQNEAQ. The CDR3 loop is CASSPGQGWSDEKLFF. In DNA, the CDR3 is TGTGCCAGCAGCCCAGGACAGGGGTGGTCCGATGAAAAACTGTTTTTT.

This clone showed up just a few times. This chain connects TRBV6-1 to TRBJ1-1; possible D gene TRBD1, 6 bases. The CDR3 spans 16 residues. V lost 3 bases and J 1 base, leaving 15 bases between the germline ends. CDR1 MNHNS and CDR2 SASEGT come from the germline V gene. The DNA for the CDR3 is TGTGCCAGCAGTGAGCCCGGGGGGCTGGGGAACACTGAAGCTTTCTTT. Its translation is CASSEPGGLGNTEAFF.

Only one count was recorded for this clone. This rearrangement joins TRBV19 to TRBJ1-1, with D perhaps matching TRBD1 (5 bases). V was pared by 4 bases and J by 1 base, with 16 bases between. Germline CDR1 and CDR2: LNHDA and SQIVND (reference sequence). This CDR3 region has 16 residues. The CDR3 sequence: CASSKWGGRKNTEAFF. The CDR3 region has the DNA TGTGCCAGTAGTAAGTGGGGGGGACGCAAGAACACTGAAGCTTTCTTT.

Only a few counts were recorded for this clone. The gene calls are TRBV11-2 and TRBJ2-5, with a tentative D call TRBD2 (5 bases). In germline, CDR1 is SGHAT, CDR2 FQNNGV. This CDR3 is 13 amino acids long. V was pared by 5 bases and J by 5 bases, with 12 bases between. CDR3 sequence: CASSRSPGETQYF. CDR3 sequence (DNA): TGTGCCAGCAGCCGATCACCGGGGGAGACCCAGTACTTC. Together with reference TRBV11-2 and TRBJ2-5, the CDR3 gives the full variable domain: EAGVAQSPRYKIIEKRQSVAFWCNPISGHATLYWYQQILGQGPKLLIQFQNNGVVDDSQLPKDRFSAERLKGVDSTLKIQPAKLEDSAVYLCASSRSPGETQYFGPGTRLLVL.

The rearrangement links TRBV6-5 to TRBJ1-4, with no clear D. Germline lookup yields CDR1 MNHEY and CDR2 SVGAGI. CDR3 size: 14 residues. Trimming removed 6 bases from V and 1 base from J, with 9 bases in between. This CDR3 reads CASSNRETNEKLFF. The CDR3 bases are TGTGCCAGCAGCAACAGAGAAACTAATGAAAAACTGTTTTTT.

The chain combines TRBV5-1 with TRBJ1-1; perhaps TRBD1 as D (5 bases). The germline V gene has CDR1 SGHRS and CDR2 YFSETQ. V dropped 4 bases and J dropped 1 base, with 11 bases sitting between them. This CDR3 has 14 amino acids. CDR3 nucleotides: TGCGCCAGCAGCCCGACGGGACGGAACACTGAAGCTTTCTTT. Translating gives CASSPTGRNTEAFF.

About this clone: At one end the junction does not follow the germline gene, possibly because of a read error. This sequence joins TRBV4-2 and TRBJ1-5; no clear D. CDR1 is LGHNA, CDR2 YNFKEQ, per germline. The CDR3 is 17 amino acids. CDR3 sequence reads: CASSQVPTTGSNLPQHF. The CDR3 DNA reads as TGTGCCAGCAGCCAAGTCCCTACTACGGGGAGCAATCTGCCCCAGCATTTT.

V gene TRBV4-2 combines with J gene TRBJ2-1; 12 bases line up with TRBD2. Germline V gene lookup returns CDR1 LGHNA and CDR2 YNFKEQ. CDR3 length: 15 residues. J gave up 4 bases and V 4 bases, and 2 bases lay outside the gene matches. CDR3 in DNA: TGTGCCAGCAGCCCCGGACTAGCGGGATACAATGAGCAGTTCTTC. Translated, it gives CASSPGLAGYNEQFF.

The chain joins TRBV6-5 to TRBJ1-2; 7 bases match TRBD1. V dropped 10 bases and J dropped 2; count of bases not matched to a gene: 10. The CDR3 contains 14 residues. Germline assignment: CDR1 MNHEY and CDR2 SVGAGI. CDR3 protein: CATQIPGQNYGYTF. CDR3 bases: TGTGCCACCCAGATACCGGGACAGAACTATGGCTACACCTTC.

V is TRBV4-1 and J is TRBJ2-5, with D maybe TRBD2 (6 bases). The CDR3 spans 15 residues. V lost 0 bases and J 5 bases, leaving 13 bases between the germline ends. CDR1 is MGHRA, CDR2 YSYEKL, per germline. As DNA, the CDR3 is TGCGCCAGCAGCCAAGATTGGGGGGTGGGGGAGACCCAGTACTTC. It codes for CASSQDWGVGETQYF.

The chain combines TRBV6-1 with TRBJ1-3; D gene unclear. CDR1 is MNHNS, CDR2 SASEGT, per germline. V was clipped by 0 bases and J by 2 bases, with 5 bases between them. The CDR3 loop spans 14 amino acids. As DNA, the CDR3 is TGTGCCAGCAGTGAAGCCAGCACTGGAAACACCATATATTTT. Protein sequence: CASSEASTGNTIYF.

J is TRBJ1-2 and V is TRBV6-6; D is uncertain. CDR1 and CDR2 from the germline V gene are MNHNY and SVGAGI (reference sequence). CDR3 length: 15 residues. V lost 6 bases and J 2 bases, leaving 16 bases between the germline ends. The CDR3 DNA follows: TGTGCCAGCAGAGAGAACTTGGGCCCGAACTATGGCTACACCTTC. Protein: CASRENLGPNYGYTF.

This clone was seen just once. The chain employs TRBV25-1 and TRBJ1-2; D is unclear. This CDR3 has 13 residues. The V gene lost 3 bases and the J gene lost 6 bases, with 11 bases spanning the gap. Per germline, CDR1 MGHDK and CDR2 SYGVNS. CDR3 nucleotides: TGTGCCAGCAGTGACGGCAGAATGGATGGCTACACCTTC. Translated, it gives CASSDGRMDGYTF.

The V call is TRBV27, the J call TRBJ1-6, with TRBD1 matching over 7 bases. The CDR3 is 16 amino acids. Germline CDR1 reads MNHEY; CDR2 reads SMNVEV (reference sequence). After removal of 4 bases from V and 3 bases from J, the junction contained 6 bases not matched to a gene. CDR3 region: CASSSAQGYYNSPLHF. CDR3 bases: TGTGCCAGCAGTTCCGCACAGGGGTACTATAATTCACCCCTCCACTTT.

The V and J genes are TRBV5-6 and TRBJ1-1, with D perhaps TRBD1 (5 bases). V shed 0 bases and J shed 5 bases, with 8 bases lying between them. Germline CDR1 SGHDT, CDR2 YYEEEE. The length of the CDR3 is 13 residues. The CDR3 loop is CASSLEGVTEAFF. In nucleotides, the CDR3 is TGTGCCAGCAGCTTGGAAGGGGTAACTGAAGCTTTCTTT.

This clone was seen a single time. One end of the junction is discordant with germline, which a read error may explain. The genes are TRBV30 and TRBJ2-2; the D is unclear. CDR3 size: 12 residues. Germline V CDR1 and CDR2: GTSNPN, SVGIG (reference sequence). The CDR3 loop is CARRRAPGELFF. The CDR3 DNA is TGTGCCCGGAGAAGGGCCCCCGGGGAGCTGTTTTTT.

V gene TRBV7-8 combines with J gene TRBJ2-5; tentative D call: TRBD1 (5 bases). V lost 5 bases and J 2 bases, leaving 12 bases between the germline ends. CDR1 and CDR2 from the germline V gene are SGHVS and FQNEAQ. The CDR3 runs 14 residues. The CDR3 is CASSARDRQETQYF. CDR3 DNA: TGTGCCAGCAGCGCAAGAGACAGACAAGAGACCCAGTACTTC.